The clone carrying this TCR beta chain was seen more than once but under ten times. MiXCR, run by TCRdb on the RT-PCR reads, gives a single entry per CDR3 protein. The data show 710,000 or so distinct CDR3 sequences, 15% to 18% seen once. The data were taken from a study of response to subunit inactivated influenza vaccine. The germline V and J ends were trimmed by 0 bases and 1 base, with 13 bases remaining between them. This CDR3 has 17 residues. Germline CDR1 SGHAT, CDR2 FQNNGV. The input for sequencing was PBMCs from blood, taken 12 days after vaccination. This chain links TRBV11-2 with TRBJ2-4, with D hard to call. This receptor was taken from a man between 50 and 59 years old who received an inactivated influenza vaccine. The CDR3 region is CASSLEPPFRAKNIQYF. CDR3 coding DNA: TGTGCCAGCAGCTTAGAACCTCCGTTTCGGGCCAAAAACATTCAGTACTTC.